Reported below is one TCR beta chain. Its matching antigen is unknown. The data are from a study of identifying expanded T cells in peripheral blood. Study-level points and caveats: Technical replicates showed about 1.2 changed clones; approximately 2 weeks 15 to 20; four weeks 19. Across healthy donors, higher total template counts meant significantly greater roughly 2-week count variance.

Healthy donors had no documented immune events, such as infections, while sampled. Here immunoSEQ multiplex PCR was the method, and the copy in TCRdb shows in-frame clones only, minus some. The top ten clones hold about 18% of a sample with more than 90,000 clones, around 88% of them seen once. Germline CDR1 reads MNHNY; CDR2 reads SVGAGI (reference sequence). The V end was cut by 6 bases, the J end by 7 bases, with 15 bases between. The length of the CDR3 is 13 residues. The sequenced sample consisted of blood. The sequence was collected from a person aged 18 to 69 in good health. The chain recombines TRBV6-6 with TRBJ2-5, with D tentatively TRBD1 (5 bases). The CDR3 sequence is CASSLEVQGTQYF. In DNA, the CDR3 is TGTGCCAGCAGCCTTGAGGTCCAGGGGACCCAGTACTTC.